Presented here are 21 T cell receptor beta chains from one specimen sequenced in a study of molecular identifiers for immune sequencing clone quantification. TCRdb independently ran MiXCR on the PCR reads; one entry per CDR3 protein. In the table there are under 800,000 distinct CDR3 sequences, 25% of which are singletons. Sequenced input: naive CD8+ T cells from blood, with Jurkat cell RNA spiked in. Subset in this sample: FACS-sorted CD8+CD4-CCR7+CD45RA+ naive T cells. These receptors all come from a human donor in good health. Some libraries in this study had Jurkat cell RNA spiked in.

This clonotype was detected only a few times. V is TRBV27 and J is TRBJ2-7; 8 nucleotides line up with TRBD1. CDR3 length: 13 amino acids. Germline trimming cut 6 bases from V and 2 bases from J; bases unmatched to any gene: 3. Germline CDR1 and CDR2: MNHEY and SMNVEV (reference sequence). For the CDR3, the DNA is TGTGCCAGCAGGATGGGACAGGCCTACGAGCAGTACTTC. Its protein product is CASRMGQAYEQYF.

The CDR3 region is CSATKHVGTPSEQYF. CDR3 nucleotide sequence: TGCAGTGCTACCAAACACGTAGGGACACCGAGCGAGCAGTACTTC. The V and J genes are TRBV20-1 and TRBJ2-7; TRBD1 is a possible D gene (6 bases). The germline V and J ends were trimmed by 4 bases and 6 bases, with 22 bases remaining between them. Germline CDR1 and CDR2: DFQATT and SNEGSKA (reference sequence). The CDR3 runs 15 residues.

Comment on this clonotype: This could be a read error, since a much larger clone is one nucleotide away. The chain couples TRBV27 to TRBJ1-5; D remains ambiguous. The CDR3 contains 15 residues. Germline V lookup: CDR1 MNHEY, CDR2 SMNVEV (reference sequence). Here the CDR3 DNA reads TGTGCCGGCAGTTATTCCGCGGGGAACAATCAGCCCCAGCATTTT. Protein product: CAGSYSAGNNQPQHF.

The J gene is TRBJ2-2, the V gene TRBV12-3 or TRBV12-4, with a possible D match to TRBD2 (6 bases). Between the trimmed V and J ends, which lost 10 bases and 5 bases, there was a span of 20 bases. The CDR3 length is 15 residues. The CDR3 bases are TGTGCCACCCCGCGGACTGGCGGGAAGACCGGGGAGCTGTTTTTT. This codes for CATPRTGGKTGELFF.

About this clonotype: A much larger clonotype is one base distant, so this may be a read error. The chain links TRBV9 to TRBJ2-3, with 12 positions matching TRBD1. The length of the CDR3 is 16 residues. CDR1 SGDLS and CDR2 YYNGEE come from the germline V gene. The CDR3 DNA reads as TGTGCCAGCAGCTTCCGGGACAGGGGGCAGGTAGATGCGCAGTATTTT. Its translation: CASSFRDRGQVDAQYF.

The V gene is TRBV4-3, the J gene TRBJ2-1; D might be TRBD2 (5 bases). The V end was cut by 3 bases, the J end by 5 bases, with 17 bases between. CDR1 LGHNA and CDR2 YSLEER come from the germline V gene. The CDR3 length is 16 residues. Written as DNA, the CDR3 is TGCGCCAGCAGCCACCGATTTAGCGTTGGAGACAATGAGCAGTTCTTC. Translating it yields CASSHRFSVGDNEQFF.

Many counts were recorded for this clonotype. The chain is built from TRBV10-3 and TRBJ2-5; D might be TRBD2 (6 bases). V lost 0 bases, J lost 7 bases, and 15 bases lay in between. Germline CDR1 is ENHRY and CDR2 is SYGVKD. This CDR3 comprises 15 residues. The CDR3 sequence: CAISESETRIGTQYF. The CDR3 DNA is TGTGCCATCAGTGAGTCGGAGACTAGGATAGGGACCCAGTACTTC.

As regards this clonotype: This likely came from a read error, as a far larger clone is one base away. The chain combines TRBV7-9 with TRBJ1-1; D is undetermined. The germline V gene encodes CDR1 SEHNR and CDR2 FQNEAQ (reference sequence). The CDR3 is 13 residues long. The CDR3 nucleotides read TGTGCCAGCAGAGGTACGATGAACACTGAAGCTTCCTTT. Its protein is CASRGTMNTEASF.

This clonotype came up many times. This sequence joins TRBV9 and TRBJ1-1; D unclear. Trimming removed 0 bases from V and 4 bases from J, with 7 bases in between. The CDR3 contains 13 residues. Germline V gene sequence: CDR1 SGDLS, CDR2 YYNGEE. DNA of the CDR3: TGTGCCAGCAGCGTAGCTACGGCCACTGAAGCTTTCTTT. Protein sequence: CASSVATATEAFF.

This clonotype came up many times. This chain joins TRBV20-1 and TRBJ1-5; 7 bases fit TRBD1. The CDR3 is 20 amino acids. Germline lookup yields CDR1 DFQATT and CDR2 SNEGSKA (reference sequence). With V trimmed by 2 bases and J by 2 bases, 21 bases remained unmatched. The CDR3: CSARFSGQGVLYWGNQPQHF. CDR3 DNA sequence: TGCAGTGCTAGATTTTCCGGGCAGGGGGTTTTATATTGGGGCAATCAGCCCCAGCATTTT.

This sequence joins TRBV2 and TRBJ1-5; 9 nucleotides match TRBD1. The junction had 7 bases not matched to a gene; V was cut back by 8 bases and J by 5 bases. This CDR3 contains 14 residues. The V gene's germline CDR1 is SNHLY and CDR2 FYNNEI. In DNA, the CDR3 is TGTGCCAGCCAAGAAGGACAGGGGCATCAGCCCCAGCATTTT. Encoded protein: CASQEGQGHQPQHF.

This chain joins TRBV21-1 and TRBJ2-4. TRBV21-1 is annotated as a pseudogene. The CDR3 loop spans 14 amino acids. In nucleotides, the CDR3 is TGTGCCACCAGGTTAGGGTTGGTCAAAAACATTCAGTACTTC. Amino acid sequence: CATRLGLVKNIQYF.

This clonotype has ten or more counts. The chain's CDR3 is CASSSTGGGQPQHF. In nucleotides, the CDR3 is TGCGCCAGCAGCTCCACAGGGGGCGGTCAGCCCCAGCATTTT. The chain has TRBV5-1 and TRBJ1-5; 9 positions match TRBD1. This CDR3 has 14 amino acids. J lost 6 bases, V lost 3 bases, and 4 bases had no gene match. Germline assignment: CDR1 SGHRS and CDR2 YFSETQ.

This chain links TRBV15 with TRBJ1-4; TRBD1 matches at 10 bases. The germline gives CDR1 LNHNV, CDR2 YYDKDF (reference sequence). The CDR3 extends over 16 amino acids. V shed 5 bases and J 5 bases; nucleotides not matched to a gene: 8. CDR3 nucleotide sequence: TGTGCCACCAGCTGCCCTCAGACAGGGGGCAATGAAAAACTGTTTTTT. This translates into CATSCPQTGGNEKLFF.

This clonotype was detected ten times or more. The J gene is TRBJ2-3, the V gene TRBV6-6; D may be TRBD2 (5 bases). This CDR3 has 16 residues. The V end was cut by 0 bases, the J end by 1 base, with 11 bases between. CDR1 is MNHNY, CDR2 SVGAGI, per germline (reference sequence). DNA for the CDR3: TGTGCCAGCAGTTACTCGAACCCGAGGGGCACAGATACGCAGTATTTT. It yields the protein CASSYSNPRGTDTQYF.

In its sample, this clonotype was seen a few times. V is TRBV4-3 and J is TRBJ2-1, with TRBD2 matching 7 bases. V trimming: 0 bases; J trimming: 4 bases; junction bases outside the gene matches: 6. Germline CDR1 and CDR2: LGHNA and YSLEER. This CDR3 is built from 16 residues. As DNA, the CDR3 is TGCGCCAGCAGCCAAGATCTGGCGGGGGAATACAATGAGCAGTTCTTC. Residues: CASSQDLAGEYNEQFF.

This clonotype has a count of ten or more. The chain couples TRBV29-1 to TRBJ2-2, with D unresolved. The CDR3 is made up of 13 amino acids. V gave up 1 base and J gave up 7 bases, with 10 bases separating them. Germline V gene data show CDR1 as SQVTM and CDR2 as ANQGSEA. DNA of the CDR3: TGCAGCGTTGAAGTTCGGACGTACGGGGAGCTGTTTTTT. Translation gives CSVEVRTYGELFF.

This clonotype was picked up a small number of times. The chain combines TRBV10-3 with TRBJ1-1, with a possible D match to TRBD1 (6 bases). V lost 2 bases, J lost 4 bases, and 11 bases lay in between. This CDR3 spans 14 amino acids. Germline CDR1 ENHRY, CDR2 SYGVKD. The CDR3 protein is CAISERGDVTEAFF. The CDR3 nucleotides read TGTGCCATCAGTGAGAGGGGGGACGTCACTGAAGCTTTCTTT.

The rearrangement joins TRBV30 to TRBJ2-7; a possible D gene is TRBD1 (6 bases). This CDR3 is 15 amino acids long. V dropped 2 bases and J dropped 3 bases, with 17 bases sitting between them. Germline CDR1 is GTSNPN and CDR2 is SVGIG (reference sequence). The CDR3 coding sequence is TGTGCCTGGAGTCAGACATGGGGGCTTGGCTACGAGCAGTACTTC. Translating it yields CAWSQTWGLGYEQYF.

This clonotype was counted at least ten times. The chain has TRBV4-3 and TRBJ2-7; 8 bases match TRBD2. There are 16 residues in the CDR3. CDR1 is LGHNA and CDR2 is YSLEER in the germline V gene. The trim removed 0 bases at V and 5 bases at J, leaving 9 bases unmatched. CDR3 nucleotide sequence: TGCGCCAGCAGCCAAGATATCGGACTAGCAGCTAACGAGCAGTACTTC. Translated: CASSQDIGLAANEQYF.

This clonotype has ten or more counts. CDR3 loop: CASSVTSGVGEQYF. The CDR3 DNA reads as TGTGCCAGCAGCGTGACTAGCGGGGTCGGGGAGCAGTACTTC. V and J are TRBV13 and TRBJ2-7, with 11 nucleotides matching TRBD2. V gave up 5 bases and J gave up 7 bases; unmatched junction bases: 7. CDR1 and CDR2 (germline): PRHDT, FYEKMQ (reference sequence). The CDR3 spans 14 residues.